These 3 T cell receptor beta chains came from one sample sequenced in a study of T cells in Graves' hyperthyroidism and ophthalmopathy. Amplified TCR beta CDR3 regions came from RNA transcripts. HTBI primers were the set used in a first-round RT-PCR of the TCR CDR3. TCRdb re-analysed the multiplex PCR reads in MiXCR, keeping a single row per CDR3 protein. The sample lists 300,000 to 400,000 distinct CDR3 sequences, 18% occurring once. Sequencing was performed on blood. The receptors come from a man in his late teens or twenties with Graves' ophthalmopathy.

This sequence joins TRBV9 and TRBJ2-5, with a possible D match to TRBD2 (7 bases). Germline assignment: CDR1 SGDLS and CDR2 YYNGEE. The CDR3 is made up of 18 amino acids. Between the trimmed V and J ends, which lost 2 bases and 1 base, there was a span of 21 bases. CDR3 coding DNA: TGTGCCAGCAGCGTCCTAGCTGGGGGGGCATGGTCCCAAGAGACCCAGTACTTC. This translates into CASSVLAGGAWSQETQYF.

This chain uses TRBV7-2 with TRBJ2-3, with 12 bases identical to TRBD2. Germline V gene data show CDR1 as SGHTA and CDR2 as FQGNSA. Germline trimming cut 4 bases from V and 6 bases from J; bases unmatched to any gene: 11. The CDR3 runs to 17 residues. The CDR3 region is CASSSRVLAGGPDTQYF. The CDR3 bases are TGTGCCAGCAGCTCCAGGGTTCTAGCGGGGGGGCCGGATACGCAGTATTTT.

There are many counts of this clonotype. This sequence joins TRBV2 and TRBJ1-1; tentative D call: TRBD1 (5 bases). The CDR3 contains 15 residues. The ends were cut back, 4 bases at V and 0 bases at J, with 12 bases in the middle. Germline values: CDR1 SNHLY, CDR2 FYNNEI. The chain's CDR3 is CASSVLGDLNTEAFF. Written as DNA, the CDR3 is TGTGCCAGCAGTGTCCTCGGGGACTTGAACACTGAAGCTTTCTTT. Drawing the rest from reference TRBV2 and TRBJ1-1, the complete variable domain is EPEVTQTPSHQVTQMGQEVILRCVPISNHLYFYWYRQILGQKVEFLVSFYNNEISEKSEIFDDQFSVERPDGSNFTLKIRSTKLEDSAMYFCASSVLGDLNTEAFFGQGTRLTVV.